Listed below are T cell receptor beta chains from one sample, sequenced in a study of blood T cell repertoires in COVID-19. Repertoires were generated with immunoSEQ multiplex PCR, while TCRdb's copy carries only in-frame clones and drops some. This sample has about 55,000 clones, with roughly 87% found just once. The sequencing sample was made of peripheral blood. These receptors all stem from a man in his forties with COVID-19, enrolled during active disease. CDR3s include the opening cysteine and the closing phenylalanine or tryptophan. A D gene is named only where the DNA matches it firmly. Clone size is stated in some rows and not others, as once, few, many or a class when expanded.

cdr3_nt	cdr3_aa	v_call	d_call	clone_size	j_call
TGTGCCAGCAGTACCCCGGGGGGAGTAGCCACTGAAGCTTTCTTT	CASSTPGGVATEAFF	TRBV6-6	-	-	TRBJ1-1
TGTGCCAGCAGCCAAGCGACAGATCAAGAGACCCAGTACTTC	CASSQATDQETQYF	TRBV3-1/TRBV3-2	-	-	TRBJ2-5
TGTGCCTGGAGTGAAATGAGCGGGAGAGGGGCCTACGAGCAGTACTTC	CAWSEMSGRGAYEQYF	TRBV30	TRBD2	-	TRBJ2-7
TGTGCCAGCGGGGAAGGGGGCCTCGCGTACAATGAGCAGTTCTTC	CASGEGGLAYNEQFF	TRBV28	TRBD1	-	TRBJ2-1
TGTGCCAGCAGCTCCAGGACAGGGGGAGAGACCCAGTACTTC	CASSSRTGGETQYF	TRBV7-6	TRBD1	-	TRBJ2-5
TGTGCCAGCTCCCCCGTAGCTAACTATGGCTACACCTTC	CASSPVANYGYTF	TRBV18	-	-	TRBJ1-2
TGTGCCAGTATCGACAGGGGAAAGACCGGGGAGCTGTTTTTT	CASIDRGKTGELFF	TRBV19	TRBD1	-	TRBJ2-2
TGCGCCAGCAGCTTGGGCACGAGCACTGAAGCTTTCTTT	CASSLGTSTEAFF	TRBV5-1	-	-	TRBJ1-1
TGCGCCAGCAGTGAGTCAAGGGGGCTTGGGTATGGCTACACCTTC	CASSESRGLGYGYTF	TRBV10-2	TRBD1	-	TRBJ1-2
TGTGCCAGCAGCTTAGCGGGAGGGGTTGAGACCCAGTACTTC	CASSLAGGVETQYF	TRBV7-9	TRBD2	-	TRBJ2-5
TGTGCCAGCAGCTTAGAAACAGCCTACGAGCAGTACTTC	CASSLETAYEQYF	TRBV11-2	-	-	TRBJ2-7
TGTGCCAGCAGCTTATACAAACCCGAGGACACCGGGGAGCTGTTTTTT	CASSLYKPEDTGELFF	TRBV7-9	-	-	TRBJ2-2
TGTGCCAGCAGTATAGATTCGACAGCCTCTCAGGCCGGGGAGCTGTTTTTT	CASSIDSTASQAGELFF	TRBV28	-	-	TRBJ2-2
TGCAGCGTTGACCAACCGGGGGAAGAGCAGTACTTC	CSVDQPGEEQYF	TRBV29-1	-	-	TRBJ2-7
TGTGCCAGCAGTGACTGGGACAGGCACAGGAATTCACCCCTCCACTTT	CASSDWDRHRNSPLHF	TRBV6-4	TRBD1	-	TRBJ1-6
TGCGCCAGCAGCTTGGATGCCAGGTGGGCCTACGAGCAGTACTTC	CASSLDARWAYEQYF	TRBV5-1	-	-	TRBJ2-7
TGCGCCAGCAGCTTAACCGGGAGTAGCTCCTACAATGAGCAGTTCTTC	CASSLTGSSSYNEQFF	TRBV5-1	-	-	TRBJ2-1
TGTGCCAGCAGCCAAGCGGGACTAGCGGGGCCAGGGGGGGTCTACGAGCAGTACTTC	CASSQAGLAGPGGVYEQYF	TRBV4-2	TRBD2	-	TRBJ2-7
TGTGCCATCAGTGAGTGGTCAGGGGAGTTCAGGCAGCCCCAGCATTTT	CAISEWSGEFRQPQHF	TRBV10-3	-	-	TRBJ1-5
TGCGCCAGCAGGGGGGAGGGCTCTGGAAACACCATATATTTT	CASRGEGSGNTIYF	TRBV4-1	-	-	TRBJ1-3
TGTGCCATCAGTGACCCCGGGACAGGACCGGCGGCCTACACCTTC	CAISDPGTGPAAYTF	TRBV10-3	TRBD1	-	TRBJ1-2
TGTGCCAGCAGCTTGGTTGCAGCGGGGTTATCCTACAATGAGCAGTTCTTC	CASSLVAAGLSYNEQFF	TRBV5-6	TRBD2	-	TRBJ2-1
TGCAGTCCTCAGATTGGCAATGAGCAGTTCTTC	CSPQIGNEQFF	TRBV20-1	-	-	TRBJ2-1
TGTGCCAGCAGTTCGGGTACAGGGGTAAACTATGGCTACACCTTC	CASSSGTGVNYGYTF	TRBV28	TRBD1	-	TRBJ1-2
TGTGCCAGCAGCGGGGAGATTGCGAGCAATCAGCCCCAGCATTTT	CASSGEIASNQPQHF	TRBV6-5	-	-	TRBJ1-5
TGTGCCAGCAGCCCCACAGGGATCGGTTCACCCCTCCACTTT	CASSPTGIGSPLHF	TRBV7-9	-	-	TRBJ1-6
TGTGCCAGCAGTTTTGGAGGGGAGCAGTACTTC	CASSFGGEQYF	TRBV27	-	-	TRBJ2-7
TGCGCCAGCAGCTTGGGAGGACTAGCGGGTCGCACAGATACGCAGTATTTT	CASSLGGLAGRTDTQYF	TRBV5-1	TRBD2	-	TRBJ2-3
TGTGCCACTCAGGGTCTCAATCAGCCCCAGCATTTT	CATQGLNQPQHF	TRBV12-3/TRBV12-4	-	-	TRBJ1-5
TGTGCCAGCAGCCCACACGGACAGGGAGGACACAATGAGCAGTTCTTC	CASSPHGQGGHNEQFF	TRBV14	TRBD1	-	TRBJ2-1
TGCGCCAGCAGCCAAGTCTCGGGACAGGTCGAGGACACCGGGGAGCTGTTTTTT	CASSQVSGQVEDTGELFF	TRBV4-1	TRBD1	-	TRBJ2-2
TGTGCCAGCAGCGTAGCTTTGTCCCCCGGGGAGACCCAGTACTTC	CASSVALSPGETQYF	TRBV9	-	-	TRBJ2-5
TGTGCTAGTGGTTTGGCCCTCCTCAGCGGGGCGCCCGATGAGCAGTTCTTC	CASGLALLSGAPDEQFF	TRBV12-5	TRBD2	-	TRBJ2-1
TGTGCCAGCAGCCAAGGTCCGCTAGCTGTCACCCAAGAGACCCAGTACTTC	CASSQGPLAVTQETQYF	TRBV3-1/TRBV3-2	-	few	TRBJ2-5
TGTGCCAGCAGCTTCTCCGGGTCCTCCTACGAGCAGTACTTC	CASSFSGSSYEQYF	TRBV3-1/TRBV3-2	-	-	TRBJ2-7
TGTGCCAGCAGCGCGGGCTACAATGAGCAGTTCTTC	CASSAGYNEQFF	TRBV5-4	-	-	TRBJ2-1
TGTGCCAGTACCGCGGGGGACAGGGTAAACAATGAGCAGTTCTTC	CASTAGDRVNNEQFF	TRBV19	TRBD1	-	TRBJ2-1
TGCGCCAGCAGCTTGGGTTTGGGGGGTAGCGAGCAGTACTTC	CASSLGLGGSEQYF	TRBV5-1	-	-	TRBJ2-7
TGTGCCAGCAGCCAACAAGGGGGCTCATCTGAAGCTTTCTTT	CASSQQGGSSEAFF	TRBV11-2	TRBD1	-	TRBJ1-1
TGTGCCACCTACGGGGGAGGAGGCTACACCTTC	CATYGGGGYTF	TRBV10-3	-	-	TRBJ1-2
TGTGCCTGGTCACGGTCGAACACTGAAGCTTTCTTT	CAWSRSNTEAFF	TRBV30	-	-	TRBJ1-1
TGCAGCGTTGAAGTCAAAGGGAAAGGGGCCTCCCCGCAGTATTTT	CSVEVKGKGASPQYF	TRBV29-1	-	-	TRBJ2-3
TGTGCCAGCAGCCCACCGGGAGACTATAATGAAAAACTGTTTTTT	CASSPPGDYNEKLFF	TRBV28	-	-	TRBJ1-4
TGTGCCAGCAGCTTCCCGTCCGGGGGATCTGAAGCTTTCTTT	CASSFPSGGSEAFF	TRBV5-4	-	-	TRBJ1-1
TGTGCCTGGAGTGTCCAGGGGGATGGCTACACCTTC	CAWSVQGDGYTF	TRBV30	TRBD1	-	TRBJ1-2
TGCGCCAGCAGCTTCAGACAGGGGTTGGACGAGCAGTACTTC	CASSFRQGLDEQYF	TRBV5-1	TRBD1	-	TRBJ2-7
TGTGCCAGCAGCCCTGGACAAGGGAACTATGGCTACACCTTC	CASSPGQGNYGYTF	TRBV11-3	-	once	TRBJ1-2
TGCGCCAGCGCTCTAGCGGGGGCGAGGGAGACCCAGTACTTC	CASALAGARETQYF	TRBV5-1	TRBD2	-	TRBJ2-5
TGTGCCAGCAGCTTTTCCCTAGGGGGTGGTTACGAGCAGTACTTC	CASSFSLGGGYEQYF	TRBV2	-	-	TRBJ2-7
TGTGCCAGCAGCCCAGGACAGGGCAGGAGAGGCTACACCTTC	CASSPGQGRRGYTF	TRBV3-1/TRBV3-2	TRBD1	-	TRBJ1-2
TGCGCCAGCAGTGAGGGGACAAACTACGAGCAGTACTTC	CASSEGTNYEQYF	TRBV10-1	-	few	TRBJ2-7
TGTGCCTGGACGTCGGTATTCGGAAACACCATATATTTT	CAWTSVFGNTIYF	TRBV30	-	-	TRBJ1-3
TGTGCCAGCAGTGAAGCGACCCCAGGGTTAGCGGGCCCCCAAGAGACCCAGTACTTC	CASSEATPGLAGPQETQYF	TRBV6-1	TRBD2	once	TRBJ2-5
TGTGCCAGCAGCTCCCATTCGGGACTTGAAGCTTTCTTT	CASSSHSGLEAFF	TRBV7-9	-	once	TRBJ1-1
TGTGCCAGCAGTTTAGAGATACCTGGAAACACCATATATTTT	CASSLEIPGNTIYF	TRBV28	-	-	TRBJ1-3
TGTGCCAGCAGCGACGGACAGGAGCACCGAAACACCATATATTTT	CASSDGQEHRNTIYF	TRBV5-6	TRBD1	-	TRBJ1-3
TGCAGCGTTGAAGTAGCAGACTCCTACGAGCAGTACTTC	CSVEVADSYEQYF	TRBV29-1	-	-	TRBJ2-7
TGTGCCAGCAGCTTGTCAGGGGGCGCGCACTACGAGCAGTACTTC	CASSLSGGAHYEQYF	TRBV5-6	TRBD1	medium-sized	TRBJ2-7
TGCGCCAGCAGCCCCCAGAGCGGGGCTCGCTCCTACGAGCAGTACTTC	CASSPQSGARSYEQYF	TRBV5-1	TRBD2	-	TRBJ2-7